This T cell receptor (beta chain) originates from a study of shared clonotypes between healthy human individuals (TCRdb year 2020). At the level of the whole study: A few men and a couple of women, aged 18 to 49 years, made up the cohort. Per donor, three plates each were used for CD4 naive and CD4 memory, two for CD8 naive, and one for CD8 memory. The study deeply sequenced blood TCR repertoires of five healthy adults to estimate repertoire size and the extent of clonotype sharing between individuals. To increase sequencing depth and limit assay-specific biases, TCR repertoire library preparation and sequencing were carried out by different laboratories using diverse techniques. Each donor's leukapheresis produced roughly between roughly 0.9 and 8.9 billion PBMCs.

Healthy HIV-negative adults with no recently reported acute infections or vaccinations were included as donors. All donors were Caucasian adults living in Nashville, Tennessee, USA. CD4+ T cells were enriched by magnetic negative selection, after which naive cells were positively selected on CD45RA and the negative fraction was taken as the memory subset. Blood was obtained by leukapheresis, after which PBMCs were separated by Ficoll-Histopaque density gradient centrifugation and cryopreserved in liquid nitrogen vapor phase. Purity and quantity of every magnetically sorted T cell population were checked by analytical flow cytometry. Each sorted fraction had its genomic DNA isolated and then quantified by UV absorbance on a Nanodrop 2000c. Using the deep immunoSEQ assay, TCR CDR3 regions were amplified from genomic DNA by multiplex PCR. Genomic DNA extracted from each cell subset was distributed evenly over all wells of several immunoSEQ 96-well plates, and each plate served as one replicate. For sorted subsets, each replicate PCR was loaded with about 0.2 ug genomic DNA, equivalent to some 31,000 T cell genomes. Purified libraries were quantified with a Qubit 3.0 fluorometer, sized on a Bioanalyzer 2100, and re-quantified with the KAPA Library Quantification kit. Every immunoSEQ 96-well plate was sequenced on a separate single-read 150-cycle Illumina NextSeq 550 flow cell. As for the authors' bioinformatics: Because the immunoSEQ output held only junctional sequences and lacked quality scores, the filtering could not match the filtering applied to full-length reads. Sequences were annotated with PyIR, a Python wrapper for IgBLAST v1.9, using IMGT germline references to assign V/J genes and CDR3. Reads were removed for weak V/J assignments (E-value above 1e-6), missing CDR3, stop codons, out-of-frame junctions, or ambiguous translated residues. A V3J clonotype was defined by an identical inferred V gene, J gene, and CDR3 amino acid sequence. Percentage overlap between repertoires was calculated by dividing the number of shared unique clonotypes by the size of the smaller repertoire. Repertoire richness was assessed with RTK rarefaction, the Chao1 estimator, and Recon v2.1 estimates of unobserved clonotypes. For all TCRbeta clonotypes obtained by the gDNA method from several donors, generation probabilities were computed with OLGA. Drawn from immuneACCESS, this table holds only the in-frame rearrangements with V and J called that TCRdb kept. Clones are partly lost; checked studies trace under half to an unresolved V gene and leave the rest unexplained. V, J and clone size were drawn from that table, and D and trimming were deduced from the DNA. In this sample the table shows about 730,000 clones, roughly 72% of which occur a single time. Together, the top ten hold approximately 1.8% of the sample.

In this sample, this clone turned up a few times. Its antigen is not yet known. Base qualities are not provided; no much larger clone lies one nucleotide away. From V the trimming removes 4 bases and from J it removes 0 bases, while the gene matches leave 2 bases of the junction unaccounted for. CDR1 and CDR2 (SGHNT, YENEEA) derive from the germline V gene. From the cysteine through the phenylalanine, the CDR3 covers 15 amino acids. Only the CDR3 portion is preserved as DNA: 45 bases, with reading frame beginning at the first base. Results and caveats for the whole study, not just this receptor: Larger estimated clonotype richness was generally found for naive subsets than for memory subsets. Sampling was limited to blood, and TCR repertoires in tissue likely differ from TCR repertoires in blood. Higher generation probabilities were observed for clonotypes shared by all four sorted-subset donors than for non-shared clonotypes. The genetic and exposure-history diversity represented was limited by the small number of donors. Pairwise subsampling led to the expectation that sequencing depth would affect the degree of clonotype sharing among donors. Rarefaction of sorted-subset datasets indicated incomplete sequencing despite the large sequencing depth. About 4.5% of naive CD4, around 3.6% of naive CD8, roughly 2.4% of memory CD4, and approximately 0.39% of memory CD8 clonotypes were shared across a few donors.

What was sequenced was memory CD4+ T cells sorted from blood. This specimen's cell subset or site label, per the study, means: CD45RA-negative fraction. This clonotype was obtained from a woman aged 25 to 39 in good health. This receptor chain uses TRBV11-3 and TRBJ2-3; 9 central bases correspond to TRBD2. The CDR3 is CASSSLAGSTDTQYF. The sequenced DNA: TGTGCCAGCAGCTCTCTAGCGGGGAGCACAGATACGCAGTATTTT.